Below, 17 T cell receptor beta chains from the same sample are listed, as sequenced in a study of tumor and adjacent non-tumor tissue in lung cancer. A modified ARM-PCR protocol with three rounds of nested PCR amplified TCRbeta. TCRdb reprocessed the multiplex PCR reads via MiXCR and lists one record per CDR3 protein. Among tens of thousands of distinct CDR3 sequences, approximately 59% were seen once, and the ten largest hold roughly 20%. No cell sorting was done before RNA was extracted from the tissue. More than 3 cm separated this lung sample from the edge of the tumor. Input material: distant non-tumor lung tissue. The origin of the receptors is a woman between 35 and 50 years old with non-small cell lung cancer.

The chain is built from TRBV29-1 and TRBJ2-1; weak D call: TRBD2 (7 bases). Germline V gene sequence: CDR1 SQVTM, CDR2 ANQGSEA. V dropped 7 bases and J dropped 12 bases, with 25 bases sitting between them. The CDR3 length is 14 residues. DNA for the CDR3: TGCAGCGGGCAGGGGCGGCGGGAGTTCGGTGGGCAGTTCTTC. This translates into CSGQGRREFGGQFF.

The chain carries TRBV20-1 and TRBJ2-1, with 9 bases lining up with TRBD1. The length of the CDR3 is 15 residues. The V and J ends lost 3 bases and 8 bases, in that order; junction bases with no gene match: 11. Germline CDR1 reads DFQATT; CDR2 reads SNEGSKA (reference sequence). The CDR3 coding sequence is TGCAGTGCTAGGATGACAGGGGGTATGGGGGATGAGCAGTTCTTC. Amino acid sequence: CSARMTGGMGDEQFF.

This clonotype showed up many times. The chain recombines TRBV6-2 or TRBV6-3 with TRBJ2-7, with 7 bases matching TRBD2. The CDR3 spans 14 residues. V gave up 6 bases and J gave up 6 bases; unmatched junction bases: 11. Germline lookup yields CDR1 MNHEY and CDR2 SVGEGT. The CDR3 loop is CASRLGGLEGEQYF. CDR3 nucleotide sequence: TGTGCCAGCAGGCTCGGGGGGTTGGAGGGCGAGCAGTACTTC.

This clonotype was seen at least ten times. V usage is TRBV12-3 or TRBV12-4 and J usage is TRBJ1-1; 7 nucleotides match TRBD1. The CDR3 is made up of 15 amino acids. Germline trimming cut 6 bases from V and 3 bases from J; bases unmatched to any gene: 10. The CDR3 here is CASRDPRGAYTEAFF. The CDR3 region has the DNA TGTGCCAGCAGGGACCCCAGGGGGGCGTACACTGAAGCTTTCTTT.

Concerning this clonotype itself: This sequence may be a read error, since a much larger clone differs from it by one base. CDR3: CASISLGRPNNEQFF. CDR3 coding DNA: TGCGCCAGCATCTCCCTAGGTAGACCTAACAATGAGCAGTTCTTC. This chain uses TRBV5-1 with TRBJ2-1; no reliable D call. The CDR3 has 15 residues. Deletions cut 6 bases from V and 5 bases from J, with 18 bases between. Germline CDR1 reads SGHRS; CDR2 reads YFSETQ.

Remarks on this clonotype: One junction end disagrees with the germline gene, perhaps due to a read error. V is TRBV11-2 and J is TRBJ2-6, with a weak D call TRBD1 (5 bases). The CDR3 contains 17 residues. CDR1 and CDR2 from the germline V gene are SGHAT and FQNNGV. CDR3: CASSQNLKGSGANVLTF. DNA of the CDR3: TGTGCTAGCAGCCAGAACTTGAAGGGCTCTGGGGCAAACGTCCTGACTTTC.

The V and J genes are TRBV10-3 and TRBJ2-1; D remains ambiguous. Trimming took 3 bases from V and 3 from J, leaving 15 bases between them. The CDR3 has 16 amino acids. Looked up from germline, CDR1 is ENHRY and CDR2 is SYGVKD. The CDR3 bases are TGTGCCATCAGTGAATATAGCAGGAGAGACTACAATGAGCAGTTCTTC. This sequence encodes CAISEYSRRDYNEQFF.

With regard to this clonotype: Sequence at one end of the junction differs from germline and may be a read error. V is TRBV4-2 and J is TRBJ2-2, with TRBD2 as a possible D gene (6 bases). This CDR3 has 16 amino acids. In germline, CDR1 is LGHNA, CDR2 YNFKEQ. CDR3 sequence (DNA): TGTGCCAGCAGCCACCCCCGCGGGGCGAACACCAGGGAGCTGTTTTTT. The encoded protein is CASSHPRGANTRELFF.

This clonotype is labeled as medium-sized (0.01 to 0.1%). The genes are TRBV28 and TRBJ2-1, with D possibly being TRBD1 or TRBD2 (6 bases each). The CDR3 is 16 residues long. Germline V gene sequence: CDR1 MDHEN, CDR2 SYDVKM. V shed 7 bases and J shed 5 bases, with 21 bases lying between them. The CDR3: CASIEGFRGLNNEQFF. The CDR3 region has the DNA TGTGCCAGCATAGAGGGGTTTCGGGGGCTTAACAATGAGCAGTTCTTC.

Many counts were recorded for this clonotype. The chain joins TRBV7-2 to TRBJ2-1; possible D gene TRBD2, 5 bases. The CDR3 contains 13 residues. Germline loops: CDR1 SGHTA, CDR2 FQGNSA. The V and J ends lost 5 bases and 5 bases respectively, with 10 bases between them. In DNA, the CDR3 is TGTGCCAGCAGCGCAGTCGGGGACAATGAGCAGTTCTTC. Encoded protein: CASSAVGDNEQFF. Based on the CDR3 plus reference TRBV7-2 and TRBJ2-1, the full variable domain is GAGVSQSPSNKVTEKGKDVELRCDPISGHTALYWYRQSLGQGLEFLIYFQGNSAPDKSGLPSDRFSAERTGGSVSTLTIQRTQQEDSAVYLCASSAVGDNEQFFGPGTRLTVL.

A remark on this clonotype: A much larger clone lies one base from this, so it may be a read error. The chain combines TRBV20-1 with TRBJ2-5; TRBD1 aligns across 7 bases. The CDR3 consists of 14 residues. Per the germline V gene, CDR1 is DFQATT and CDR2 is SNEGSKA (reference sequence). The CDR3 sequence: CNAKRDRPQETQYF. The CDR3 DNA follows: TGCAATGCTAAAAGGGACAGACCACAAGAGACCCAGTACTTC.

At least ten counts were recorded for this clonotype. This chain joins TRBV6-2 or TRBV6-3 and TRBJ2-2; 8 nucleotides agree with TRBD2. The CDR3 loop spans 16 amino acids. Germline lookup yields CDR1 MNHEY and CDR2 SVGEGT. Unmatched junction bases numbered 8, after V lost 8 bases and J lost 0 bases. The CDR3 nucleotides read TGTGCCAGCTTCCAGGCGGGAGGTCCGAACACCGGGGAGCTGTTTTTT. Translation: CASFQAGGPNTGELFF.

Remarks on this clonotype: Here the CDR3 omits its conserved ending phenylalanine or tryptophan, so a read error is the likely source. This chain connects TRBV14 to TRBJ1-1, with a possible D match to TRBD1 (5 bases). CDR1 and CDR2 (germline): SGHDN, FVKESK. The CDR3 covers 14 residues. V lost 3 bases to trimming and J lost 0 bases, with 8 bases between them. CDR3 in DNA: TGTGCCAGCAGCCAGGCAGGGATGAACACTGAAGCTTTCATT. Its translation is CASSQAGMNTEAFI.

This clonotype was observed once. A much larger clone sits a single nucleotide away, making a read error possible. The chain joins TRBV28 to TRBJ2-7; D gene ambiguous. Per germline, CDR1 MDHEN and CDR2 SYDVKM. The ends were cut back, 4 bases at V and 3 bases at J, with 10 bases in the middle. The CDR3 is 13 residues long. The CDR3 loop reads CASSSSQSYEQYF. DNA of the CDR3: TGTGCCAGCAGTTCGAGTCAGAGCTACGAGCAGTACTTC.

This clonotype was detected a few times. A much bigger clone sits one base away, suggesting this may be a read error. As the CDR3 is not closed by the conserved phenylalanine or tryptophan, this likely results from a read error. V usage is TRBV5-1 and J usage is TRBJ2-1; TRBD2 aligns across 8 bases. Germline-derived CDR1 and CDR2 are SGHRS and YFSETQ. This CDR3 spans 13 amino acids. V gave up 4 bases and J gave up 8 bases; unmatched junction bases: 5. The CDR3 region has the DNA TGCGCCAGCAGCAGCGGGAGTAGGGATGAGCAGTTCTTA. It encodes CASSSGSRDEQFL.

At least ten counts were recorded for this clonotype. The gene calls are TRBV5-5 and TRBJ2-7, with 7 bases fitting TRBD1. There are 14 residues in the CDR3. The V segment lost 4 bases and the J segment 3 bases; nucleotides outside the gene matches: 7. The germline gives CDR1 SGHKS, CDR2 YYEKEE (reference sequence). In nucleotides, the CDR3 is TGTGCCAGCAGCGCTTACCGGGACAGCTACGAGCAGTACTTC. Translation gives CASSAYRDSYEQYF.

This clonotype was seen at least ten times. The chain carries TRBV6-6 and TRBJ1-2; the D is unclear. V gave up 7 bases and J gave up 4 bases, with 13 bases separating them. The CDR3 is 13 residues long. CDR1 is MNHNY, CDR2 SVGAGI, per germline (reference sequence). The CDR3 DNA reads as TGTGCCAGCACTGTTACGGGCAGCTATGGCTACACCTTC. Protein: CASTVTGSYGYTF.